Below, 26 T cell receptor beta chains from the same sample are listed, as sequenced in a study of regulatory T cells in long-lasting Graves disease. Time point noted: persistent/refractory GD, antithyroid drugs over 5 years with positive TRAb. PBMC-derived RNA was used for the TCR library. Building the TCR beta libraries relied on iRepertoire HTBI primers, and CDR3 regions underwent Arm-PCR. TCRdb re-analysed the multiplex PCR reads in MiXCR, keeping a single row per CDR3 protein. The repertoire consists of 400,000 to 500,000 distinct CDR3 sequences, with more than 20% occurring once and the leading ten covering 6.5% to 8%. Sequencing used peripheral blood mononuclear cells (PBMCs), obtained when the disease was refractory, from a patient treated with antithyroid drugs. These receptors were collected from a female donor with Graves disease.

At least ten counts were recorded for this clonotype. The rearrangement joins TRBV2 to TRBJ1-5, with D tentatively TRBD1 (5 bases). Germline V gene lookup returns CDR1 SNHLY and CDR2 FYNNEI. Trimming removed 6 bases at V and 5 bases at J, with 14 bases between. This CDR3 is 14 amino acids long. CDR3: CASRRPSRDQPQHF. The CDR3 nucleotides read TGTGCCAGCAGGCGGCCTAGCAGGGATCAGCCCCAGCATTTT.

This clonotype was seen repeatedly, ten times or more. The V and J genes are TRBV12-3 or TRBV12-4 and TRBJ2-7; 9 bases match TRBD2. The CDR3 covers 17 residues. V lost 0 bases and J lost 2; bases outside the gene matches: 8. CDR3 coding DNA: TGTGCCAGCAGTTTAGCGCGGAGACTAGCGGTACCCTACGAGCAGTACTTC. Residues: CASSLARRLAVPYEQYF.

This clonotype was observed at least ten times. J is TRBJ1-1 and V is TRBV2, with a tentative D call TRBD1 (5 bases). This CDR3 is 12 amino acids long. Trimming pared 8 bases from V and 0 bases from J, leaving 7 bases between. CDR1 SNHLY and CDR2 FYNNEI come from the germline V gene. The CDR3 protein is CASQGVNTEAFF. The CDR3 bases are TGTGCCAGCCAGGGTGTGAACACTGAAGCTTTCTTT. Variable domain in full (rest from reference TRBV2 and TRBJ1-1): EPEVTQTPSHQVTQMGQEVILRCVPISNHLYFYWYRQILGQKVEFLVSFYNNEISEKSEIFDDQFSVERPDGSNFTLKIRSTKLEDSAMYFCASQGVNTEAFFGQGTRLTVV.

At least ten counts were recorded for this clonotype. The V call is TRBV28, the J call TRBJ2-1; the match to TRBD1 covers 10 bases. The trim removed 7 bases at V and 4 bases at J, leaving 7 bases unmatched. The CDR3 is made up of 15 amino acids. The germline V gene encodes CDR1 MDHEN and CDR2 SYDVKM. The chain's CDR3 is CASTYDRGHYNEQFF. The CDR3 nucleotides are TGTGCCAGCACCTACGACAGGGGGCATTACAATGAGCAGTTCTTC.

The rearrangement links TRBV19 to TRBJ2-1; the D gene is possibly TRBD1 (7 bases). The CDR3 has 12 residues. V lost 6 bases, J lost 7 bases, and 10 bases lay in between. The germline CDR1 and CDR2 sequences are LNHDA and SQIVND (reference sequence). CDR3 sequence: CASSRGRNEQFF. DNA for the CDR3: TGTGCCAGTAGCAGGGGGAGGAATGAGCAGTTCTTC.

The sample holds many counts of this clonotype. This chain links TRBV6-1 with TRBJ2-4, with 12 bases lining up with TRBD2. CDR1 and CDR2 from the germline V gene are MNHNS and SASEGT. Trimming removed 6 bases from V and 8 bases from J; junction bases left unmatched: 2. This CDR3 contains 13 residues. The CDR3 reads CASRSSGRDIQYF. In DNA form, the CDR3 reads TGTGCCAGCAGATCTAGCGGGAGGGACATTCAGTACTTC.

This chain links TRBV18 with TRBJ1-5; D remains ambiguous. The length of the CDR3 is 13 residues. Trimming cost V 4 bases and J 8 bases, with 12 bases left between them. Germline V lookup: CDR1 KGHSH, CDR2 LQKENI. Here the CDR3 reads CASSQLPDEPQHF. Here the CDR3 DNA reads TGTGCCAGCTCACAACTTCCCGACGAGCCCCAGCATTTT. Full variable domain (remainder filled in from reference TRBV18 and TRBJ1-5): NAGVMQNPRHLVRRRGQEARLRCSPMKGHSHVYWYRQLPEEGLKFMVYLQKENIIDESGMPKERFSAEFPKEGPSILRIQQVVRGDSAAYFCASSQLPDEPQHFGDGTRLSIL.

The chain combines TRBV14 with TRBJ2-7; a weak D match, TRBD2 (5 bases). Looked up from germline, CDR1 is SGHDN and CDR2 is FVKESK. Trimming left V 5 bases short and J 0 bases short, with 8 bases between. This CDR3 comprises 13 residues. The CDR3 DNA reads TGTGCCAGCAGCGGAGCGGACTCCTACGAGCAGTACTTC. This encodes CASSGADSYEQYF. Variable domain in full (rest from reference TRBV14 and TRBJ2-7): EAGVTQFPSHSVIEKGQTVTLRCDPISGHDNLYWYRRVMGKEIKFLLHFVKESKQDESGMPNNRFLAERTGGTYSTLKVQPAELEDSGVYFCASSGADSYEQYFGPGTRLTVT.

Ten or more counts support this clonotype. This sequence joins TRBV28 and TRBJ2-7; 9 bases agree with TRBD2. The CDR3 totals 15 residues. Germline V gene sequence: CDR1 MDHEN, CDR2 SYDVKM. J was trimmed by 5 bases and V by 4 bases; bases with no gene match: 9. The CDR3 spells CASSSTPSGTNEQYF. CDR3 DNA sequence: TGTGCCAGCAGTTCTACTCCTAGCGGGACGAACGAGCAGTACTTC.

This clonotype was counted at least ten times. This chain joins TRBV12-3 or TRBV12-4 and TRBJ2-5; TRBD2 agrees at 15 bases. The CDR3 length is 18 residues. Trimming took 6 bases from V and 5 from J; bases not matched to a gene: 13. The CDR3 protein is CASSRGLAGGSFWETQYF. DNA for the CDR3: TGTGCCAGCAGCCGTGGACTAGCGGGAGGGTCCTTCTGGGAGACCCAGTACTTC.

This clonotype came up many times. The chain employs TRBV28 and TRBJ1-5, with 7 bases lining up with TRBD1. After removal of 4 bases from V and 5 bases from J, the junction contained 8 bases not matched to a gene. In germline, CDR1 is MDHEN, CDR2 SYDVKM. CDR3 length: 15 residues. Here the CDR3 reads CASSSRQGGYQPQHF. The CDR3 coding sequence is TGTGCCAGCAGTTCTAGACAGGGCGGGTATCAGCCCCAGCATTTT.

The CDR3 is CASSQFTGLGNTEAFF. The CDR3 DNA reads as TGTGCCAGCAGCCAATTCACAGGGCTTGGGAACACTGAAGCTTTCTTT. This sequence joins TRBV6-1 and TRBJ1-1, with D perhaps matching TRBD1 (6 bases). Trimming pared 6 bases from V and 1 base from J, leaving 18 bases between. From germline, CDR1 is MNHNS and CDR2 SASEGT. This CDR3 is 16 amino acids long.

Notes on this clonotype: A read error may produce the germline difference seen at one junction end. This chain joins TRBV3-1 and TRBJ2-2; the match to TRBD1 covers 8 bases. Germline loops: CDR1 LGHDT, CDR2 YNNKEL (reference sequence). The length of the CDR3 is 15 residues. In DNA, the CDR3 is TGTGCCAGCAGCCAATGGGACAGGCTCACCCGGGAGCTGTTTTTT. Its protein product is CASSQWDRLTRELFF. Combining the CDR3 with reference TRBV3-1 and TRBJ2-2 gives the whole variable domain DTAVSQTPKYLVTQMGNDKSIKCEQNLGHDTMYWYKQDSKKFLKIMFSYNNKELIINETVPNRFSPKSPDKAHLNLHINSLELGDSAVYFCASSQWDRLTRELFFGEGSRLTVL.

This clonotype was detected only a few times. CDR3 residues: CASSLGTSDVYGYTF. In nucleotides, the CDR3 is TGTGCCAGCAGCTTAGGGACATCGGATGTCTATGGCTACACCTTC. This chain connects TRBV5-4 to TRBJ1-2, with a tentative D call TRBD1 (6 bases). CDR3 length: 15 residues. The germline CDR1 and CDR2 sequences are SGHNT and YYREEE (reference sequence). V shed 2 bases and J shed 4 bases, with 15 bases lying between them.

This clonotype was observed at least ten times. The chain is built from TRBV11-2 and TRBJ1-2; the D gene is possibly TRBD1 (5 bases). Trimming removed 5 bases at V and 3 bases at J, with 16 bases between. The CDR3 is made up of 15 amino acids. Germline-derived CDR1 and CDR2 are SGHAT and FQNNGV. CDR3 amino acids: CASSLGFGADYGYTF. The CDR3 DNA sequence: TGTGCCAGCAGCCTCGGATTTGGGGCAGACTATGGCTACACCTTC.

This rearrangement joins TRBV7-8 to TRBJ2-3, with D perhaps matching TRBD1 (6 bases). V gave up 2 bases and J gave up 1 base, with 19 bases separating them. Germline V gene lookup returns CDR1 SGHVS and CDR2 FQNEAQ. The CDR3 loop spans 18 amino acids. The CDR3 coding sequence is TGTGCCAGCAGCTTAAGTAGAAGGGGGTTAAGTGGCACAGATACGCAGTATTTT. It codes for CASSLSRRGLSGTDTQYF.

This clonotype has only a few counts. CDR3 in amino acids: CAIRRTDNQPQHF. In DNA form, the CDR3 reads TGTGCCATCAGGAGGACAGATAATCAGCCCCAGCATTTT. The genes are TRBV10-3 and TRBJ1-5, with D perhaps matching TRBD1 (6 bases). The V and J ends lost 6 bases and 4 bases respectively, with 10 bases between them. Per the germline V gene, CDR1 is ENHRY and CDR2 is SYGVKD. The CDR3 spans 13 residues.

The rearrangement joins TRBV29-1 to TRBJ2-7; tentatively, D is TRBD1 (6 bases). The length of the CDR3 is 13 residues. Trimming stripped 8 bases from V and 0 bases from J, with 14 bases between. Looked up from germline, CDR1 is SQVTM and CDR2 is ANQGSEA. The CDR3 DNA reads as TGCAGCATTGTAACAGGGCGCTCCTACGAGCAGTACTTC. Amino acid sequence: CSIVTGRSYEQYF.

Of note for this clonotype: A read error is possible here, since a much larger clone lies one base away. The rearrangement uses TRBV30 and TRBJ1-6, with a weak D call TRBD1 (6 bases). Germline lookup yields CDR1 GTSNPN and CDR2 SVGIG (reference sequence). V lost 1 base and J 8 bases, leaving 6 bases between the germline ends. The CDR3 runs 12 residues. This chain's CDR3 is CAWSDRDSPLHF. The CDR3 nucleotides are TGTGCCTGGAGTGACAGGGATTCACCCCTCCACTTT.

This clonotype showed up many times. The chain links TRBV6-1 to TRBJ1-1; D call uncertain. The CDR3 contains 14 residues. Trimming left V 9 bases short and J 0 bases short, with 14 bases between. Germline CDR1 MNHNS, CDR2 SASEGT. The CDR3 DNA sequence: TGTGCCAGTAGGACGGTGAGGTTGAACACTGAAGCTTTCTTT. It codes for CASRTVRLNTEAFF.

This clonotype was recorded many times. The gene calls are TRBV20-1 and TRBJ1-2, with D perhaps TRBD1 (6 bases). The CDR3 loop spans 14 amino acids. Germline CDR1 reads DFQATT; CDR2 reads SNEGSKA (reference sequence). Trimming removed 2 bases at V and 2 bases at J, with 12 bases between. CDR3 in amino acids: CSARRQARNYGYTF. The CDR3 nucleotides read TGCAGTGCTAGACGACAGGCACGGAACTATGGCTACACCTTC.

This clonotype was recorded many times. CDR3 in DNA: TGTGCCACCAGCAGAGATTGGCGGGTTTCCTACGAGCAGTACTTC. Translation: CATSRDWRVSYEQYF. The chain is built from TRBV15 and TRBJ2-7, with D possibly matching TRBD2 (5 bases). Trimming cost V 0 bases and J 1 base, with 10 bases left between them. The CDR3 runs 15 residues. CDR1 LNHNV and CDR2 YYDKDF come from the germline V gene (reference sequence).

This clonotype was observed many times. The chain carries TRBV7-9 and TRBJ1-2; TRBD1 aligns across 9 bases. The germline CDR1 and CDR2 sequences are SEHNR and FQNEAQ (reference sequence). CDR3 size: 15 residues. J lost 5 bases, V lost 5 bases, and 9 bases had no gene match. CDR3 loop: CASSEAGQGVYGYTF. Written as DNA, the CDR3 is TGTGCCAGCAGCGAGGCGGGACAGGGCGTATATGGCTACACCTTC. The whole variable domain, filled in from reference TRBV7-9 and TRBJ1-2, reads DTGVSQNPRHKITKRGQNVTFRCDPISEHNRLYWYRQTLGQGPEFLTYFQNEAQLEKSRLLSDRFSAERPKGSFSTLEIQRTEQGDSAMYLCASSEAGQGVYGYTFGSGTRLTVV.

The rearrangement joins TRBV7-3 to TRBJ1-6, with D possibly being TRBD1 (5 bases). Trimming removed 0 bases at V and 7 bases at J, with 10 bases between. The CDR3 runs 15 residues. Germline-derived CDR1 and CDR2 are SGHTA and FQGTGA. CDR3 coding DNA: TGTGCCAGCAGCTTAACTCAGGGATGGAATTCACCCCTCCACTTT. Translation: CASSLTQGWNSPLHF.

The chain carries TRBV5-4 and TRBJ2-2; tentatively, D is TRBD1 or TRBD2 (5 bases each). V shed 3 bases and J shed 4 bases, with 13 bases lying between them. The CDR3 length is 15 residues. The germline CDR1 and CDR2 sequences are SGHNT and YYREEE (reference sequence). The CDR3 sequence is CASSSLRGATGELFF. The CDR3 DNA reads TGTGCCAGCAGCTCTCTTAGGGGAGCCACCGGGGAGCTGTTTTTT.

At least ten counts were recorded for this clonotype. The chain combines TRBV6-1 with TRBJ2-5, with D perhaps matching TRBD1 (6 bases). This CDR3 region has 18 residues. CDR1 and CDR2 from the germline V gene are MNHNS and SASEGT. Deletions cut 7 bases from V and 2 bases from J, with 26 bases between. The CDR3 protein is CASIPTPGRETGQETQYF. Written as DNA, the CDR3 is TGTGCCAGCATTCCCACCCCGGGACGCGAGACAGGACAAGAGACCCAGTACTTC.